These T cell receptor beta chains were read from a single sample in a study of T cell changes during pregnancy in multiple sclerosis. Assay used: immunoSEQ multiplex PCR; TCRdb lists only in-frame clones, some missing. Of around 31,000 clones listed, around 91% were seen once; the top ten hold roughly 0.6%. The sequencing used CD4+ T cells from peripheral blood mononuclear cells, collected in the third trimester of pregnancy. These receptors were taken from a female donor in good health, enrolled as a control in a pregnancy study. Each CDR3 is given with its conserved first and last residue. Fields, in order: clone size, J gene, D gene, V gene, CDR3 DNA, CDR3 protein. The D gene is left open where the match is weak. Expanded clones get a size class; other rows say once, few or many, or leave the size out.

>NA|TRBJ2-1|NA|TRBV5-4
TGTGCCAGCAGCTACGTTCTAGCGAGAGACCGCTACAATGAGCAGTTCTTC
CASSYVLARDRYNEQFF
>NA|TRBJ1-1|TRBD1|TRBV6-5
TGTGCCAGCAGTTTGAAAAGGGACAGCACTGAAGCTTTCTTT
CASSLKRDSTEAFF
>NA|TRBJ1-2|TRBD1|TRBV6-1
TGTGCCAGCAGTGGGGGGACAGGCTATGGCTACACCTTC
CASSGGTGYGYTF
>once|TRBJ1-1|NA|TRBV18
TGTGCCAGCTCCTTTGACACGAACACTGAAGCTTTCTTT
CASSFDTNTEAFF
>NA|TRBJ1-1|TRBD1|TRBV19
TGTGCCAGTAGTATACGGGGACAGGGTACCGGCGAAGCTTTCTTT
CASSIRGQGTGEAFF
>NA|TRBJ1-1|NA|TRBV18
TGTGCCAGCTCAGCGCAGGGAGGGAACACTGAAGCTTTCTTT
CASSAQGGNTEAFF
>NA|TRBJ1-1|NA|TRBV6-1
TGTGCCAGCAACCATCGGGGTACCACTGAAGCTTTCTTT
CASNHRGTTEAFF
>NA|TRBJ1-1|NA|TRBV6-6
TGTGCCAGCAGTTACTCGGGCAGGGGAAACACTGAAGCTTTCTTT
CASSYSGRGNTEAFF
>NA|TRBJ2-7|NA|TRBV12-5
TGTGCTAGTGGTTTGGTACAATTGGCAGGGCGCTTTTACGAGCAGTACTTC
CASGLVQLAGRFYEQYF
>NA|TRBJ2-1|TRBD2|TRBV6-5
TGTGCCAGCAGTTTGACCGGCGGGGGGCCCTATAATGAGCAGTTCTTC
CASSLTGGGPYNEQFF
>few|TRBJ2-5|NA|TRBV19
TGTGCCAGTAGTATTTCAGGGGGGCAAGAGACCCAGTACTTC
CASSISGGQETQYF
>NA|TRBJ1-2|TRBD1|TRBV12-5
TGTGCTAGTGGTCCCGGGACAGACTTCTATGGCTACACCTTC
CASGPGTDFYGYTF
>NA|TRBJ2-1|NA|TRBV11-3
TGTGCCAGCAGCTTAGATGGAGGAAGAGGGAGCTACAATGAGCAGTTCTTC
CASSLDGGRGSYNEQFF
>NA|TRBJ2-7|NA|TRBV7-9
TGTGCCAGCAGCTTAGGCCCCGGCCAGGGCGGTCACGAGCAGTACTTC
CASSLGPGQGGHEQYF
>NA|TRBJ2-1|NA|TRBV19
TGTGCCGTATTGATAGGGGCGCGGGGATCCTACAATGAGCAGTTCTTC
CAVLIGARGSYNEQFF
>NA|TRBJ1-5|NA|TRBV10-2
TGCGCCAGCAGTGGGCAGGGGAACAATCAGCCCCAGCATTTT
CASSGQGNNQPQHF
>NA|TRBJ1-2|NA|TRBV7-2
TGTGCCAGCAGCCTGGGCCAGGGGTATGGCTACACCTTC
CASSLGQGYGYTF
>NA|TRBJ1-1|TRBD1|TRBV30
TGTGCCTGGGAGGGGCAGGGGGCCAGCATCGTATTT
CAWEGQGASIVF
>NA|TRBJ2-3|TRBD2|TRBV19
TGTGCCAGTAGTATAGAAAAACTAGCGGGAGTACCAGATACGCAGTATTTT
CASSIEKLAGVPDTQYF
>NA|TRBJ2-2|NA|TRBV7-8
TGTGCCAGCAGCTTTATCACCGGGGAGCTGTTTTTT
CASSFITGELFF
>NA|TRBJ1-5|TRBD1|TRBV5-1
TGCGCCAGCGGTGGGTTTTTGGGACAGGGGCCGCCGTGGGAATCATCTCACCCCCAGCATTTT
CASGGFLGQGPPWESSHPQHF
>NA|TRBJ1-1|NA|TRBV6-1
TGTGCCAGCAGTGAAGTTCTGAGGGATGAAGCTTTCTTT
CASSEVLRDEAFF
>NA|TRBJ1-1|TRBD1|TRBV9
TGTGCCAGCAGCGTTACAGGGGGCGAGGGCACTGAAGCTTTCTTT
CASSVTGGEGTEAFF
>NA|TRBJ2-1|TRBD1|TRBV11-3
TGTGCCAGCAGCTACACAACACCGGGACAGGGAAGAGATGAGCAGTTCTTC
CASSYTTPGQGRDEQFF
>NA|TRBJ1-1|NA|TRBV5-1
TGCGCCAGCAGGCCTGACAGTTTGAACACTGAAGCTTTCTTT
CASRPDSLNTEAFF
>NA|TRBJ2-7|NA|TRBV5-1
TGCGCCAGCAGGGGCGAAATCTACGAGCAGTACTTC
CASRGEIYEQYF
>few|TRBJ2-7|NA|TRBV19
TGTGCCAGTAGAACCACAGGGTCCGGCGAGCAGTACTTC
CASRTTGSGEQYF
>NA|TRBJ2-7|NA|TRBV19
TGTGCCAGTAGTATTTCACGGTCCTACGAGCAGTACTTC
CASSISRSYEQYF
>few|TRBJ1-1|NA|TRBV16
TGTGCCAGCAGCCAAGACAGAGTGAGACCTGAAGCTTTCTTT
CASSQDRVRPEAFF
>NA|TRBJ2-2|TRBD1|TRBV6-1
TGTGCCAGCAGTGTCCGGGACAGGGGTGCCGGGGAGCTGTTTTTT
CASSVRDRGAGELFF
>NA|TRBJ1-1|TRBD1|TRBV28
TGTGCCAGCAGTTCCGACAGGGGTGAAGCTTTCTTT
CASSSDRGEAFF
>NA|TRBJ2-2|NA|TRBV27
TGTGCCAGCAAAACGAAAGTAGCGGTTTCGAACACCGGGGAGCTGTTTTTT
CASKTKVAVSNTGELFF
>NA|TRBJ2-7|NA|TRBV6-5
TGTGCCAGCAGTTACTCGGCAGGTTTGCTCCACGAGCAGTACTTC
CASSYSAGLLHEQYF
>NA|TRBJ1-5|TRBD1|TRBV2
TGTGCCAGCAGGAGACAGGGTGGAAGCAATCAGCCCCAGCATTTT
CASRRQGGSNQPQHF
>NA|TRBJ2-3|NA|TRBV7-6
TGTGCCAGCGCGGCTAGCACAGATACGCAGTATTTT
CASAASTDTQYF
>NA|TRBJ1-5|TRBD1|TRBV18
TGTGCCAGCTCACCGGGGACAGGGCCAAATCAGCCCCAGCATTTT
CASSPGTGPNQPQHF
>NA|TRBJ2-7|TRBD1|TRBV18
TGTGCCAGCTCACCCACGGACAGGCCCCCCTCCTACGAGCAGTACTTC
CASSPTDRPPSYEQYF
>NA|TRBJ1-1|NA|TRBV23-1
TGCGCCAGCCACAAAGGGGGGGGGACATCCCCCACTGAAGCTTTCTTT
CASHKGGGTSPTEAFF
>NA|TRBJ2-1|NA|TRBV10-3
TGTGCCATCAGTGAGCGGGACACCCCCGGGTGGGAGCAGTTCTTC
CAISERDTPGWEQFF
>NA|TRBJ2-7|NA|TRBV27
TGTGCCAGCAGTTTAGAGGGCGGGCGGGTCTACGAGCAGTACTTC
CASSLEGGRVYEQYF
>NA|TRBJ2-7|NA|TRBV11-2
TGTGCCAGCAGCTTAGAGTCAGGGGCGTACGAGCAGTACTTC
CASSLESGAYEQYF
>NA|TRBJ1-4|NA|TRBV14
TGTGCCAGCAGCCCTCCCGTTTCCGGAAAACTGTTTTTT
CASSPPVSGKLFF
>NA|TRBJ1-6|NA|TRBV11-2
TGTGCCAGCAGCCCCGTCAGGGGTCCGAATTCACCCCTCCACTTT
CASSPVRGPNSPLHF
>NA|TRBJ2-3|NA|TRBV10-1
TGCGCCAGCAGTGATAGTAAAAGCACAGATACGCAGTATTTT
CASSDSKSTDTQYF
>NA|TRBJ1-2|NA|TRBV18
TGTGCCAGCTCACCACCGAACAGCTTCAACTATGGCTACACCTTC
CASSPPNSFNYGYTF
>once|TRBJ2-4|TRBD1|TRBV7-9
TGTGCCAGCAGCTTAGCGGACAGGGAGTACTTC
CASSLADREYF
>NA|TRBJ1-2|TRBD1|TRBV27
TGTGCCAGCAGTTTATCGGGGGGACAGCTTAACTATGGCTACACCTTC
CASSLSGGQLNYGYTF
>NA|TRBJ1-1|TRBD1|TRBV27
TGTGCCAGCAGTTTTATCCCCAGGGGGTATACTGAAGCTTTCTTT
CASSFIPRGYTEAFF
>NA|TRBJ1-5|TRBD1|TRBV5-6
TGTGCCAGCAGCGGACAGGGAGATCAGCCCCAGCATTTT
CASSGQGDQPQHF
>NA|TRBJ2-3|NA|TRBV10-1
TGCGCCAGCATGGCGACAATCACAGATACGCAGTATTTT
CASMATITDTQYF
>NA|TRBJ2-2|NA|TRBV12-2
TGTGCAAGTCGCTGGACTAGCGGGAGCTTCCGGGAGCTGTTTTTT
CASRWTSGSFRELFF
>once|TRBJ1-1|TRBD1|TRBV19
TGTGCCACACACCGGGACAGGGCGTCGGGCACTGAAGCTTTCTTT
CATHRDRASGTEAFF
>NA|TRBJ1-2|TRBD1|TRBV6-1
TGTGCCACCACAGGGGACGCAGGAAACTATGGCTACACCTTC
CATTGDAGNYGYTF
>NA|TRBJ2-7|TRBD2|TRBV11-3
TGTGCCAGCAGCCCACCTCGGACTAGCGGGAGGGGGTACGAGCAGTACTTC
CASSPPRTSGRGYEQYF
>NA|TRBJ1-4|NA|TRBV5-4
TGTGCCAGCAGCTTGGGGTCTGCGGGTGCTGGGGGCGAAAAACTGTTTTTT
CASSLGSAGAGGEKLFF
>NA|TRBJ2-1|NA|TRBV6-5
TGTGCCAGCAGTTGGAGACGGGGTAGCGCAGGCAATGAGCAGTTCTTC
CASSWRRGSAGNEQFF
>NA|TRBJ2-7|NA|TRBV27
TGTGCCAGCAGGTCGAGGTTGTCCGAGCAGTACTTC
CASRSRLSEQYF
>NA|TRBJ1-2|NA|TRBV7-2
TGTGCCAGCAGCTTGGGAGGGAAGGAAGGGGCCTATGGCTACACCTTC
CASSLGGKEGAYGYTF
>NA|TRBJ2-3|TRBD1|TRBV7-2
TGTGCCAGCAGCCTCACCGGGACAGGGACAGATACGCAGTATTTT
CASSLTGTGTDTQYF